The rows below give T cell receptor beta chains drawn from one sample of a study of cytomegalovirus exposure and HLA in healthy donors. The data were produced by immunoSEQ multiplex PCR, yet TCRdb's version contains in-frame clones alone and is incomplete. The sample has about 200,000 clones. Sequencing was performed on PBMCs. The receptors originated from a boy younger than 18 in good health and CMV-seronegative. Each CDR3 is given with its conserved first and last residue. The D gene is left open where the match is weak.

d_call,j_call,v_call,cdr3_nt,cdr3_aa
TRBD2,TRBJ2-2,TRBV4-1,TGCGCCAGCAGCCAAAGACTAGCGGGGGGGCCCGGGGAGCTGTTTTTT,CASSQRLAGGPGELFF
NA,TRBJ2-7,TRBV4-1,TGCGCCAGCAGCCAAGCTGATAGCCCTCTTTCCGAGCAGTACTTC,CASSQADSPLSEQYF
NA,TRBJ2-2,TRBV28,TGTGCCAGCAGTTTCAGGGTCCGATTTAACACCGGGGAGCTGTTTTTT,CASSFRVRFNTGELFF
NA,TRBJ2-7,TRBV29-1,TGCAGCGGGACCCACGGGGACAACTCCTACGAGCAGTACTTC,CSGTHGDNSYEQYF
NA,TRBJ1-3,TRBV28,TGTGCCAGCAGTCCCTTTAACTCTGGAAACACCATATATTTT,CASSPFNSGNTIYF
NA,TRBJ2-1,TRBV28,TGTGCCAGCAGTTTACGGCCCGGGAAGCAGTTCTTC,CASSLRPGKQFF
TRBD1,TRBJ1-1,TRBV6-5,TGTGCCAGCAGTTCCCAGGGGGTACTTAAAGCTTTCTTT,CASSSQGVLKAFF
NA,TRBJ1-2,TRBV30,TGTGCCTGGAGAGCTACCTTGCCTAGGGGCCCTGATGCTAACTATGGCTACACCTTC,CAWRATLPRGPDANYGYTF
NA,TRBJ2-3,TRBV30,TGTGCCTGGAGTGTAACCGTGGGGGCTGGGGATACGCAGTATTTT,CAWSVTVGAGDTQYF
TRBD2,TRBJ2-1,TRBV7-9,TGTGCCAGCAGCTCAAGACTAGCGGGGGGGGAGGATGAGCAGTTCTTC,CASSSRLAGGEDEQFF
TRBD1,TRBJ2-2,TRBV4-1,TGCGCCAGCTCGGGACAGGTGTCCGGGGAGCTGTTTTTT,CASSGQVSGELFF
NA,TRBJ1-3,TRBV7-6,TGTGCCAGCAGCTCGGGGGTAGGGCCTGGAAACACCATATATTTT,CASSSGVGPGNTIYF
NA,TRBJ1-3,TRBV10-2,TGCGCCAGCACCCCAGGCCAGGGGTGGAGGATAGAAAACACCATATATTTT,CASTPGQGWRIENTIYF
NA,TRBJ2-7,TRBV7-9,TGTGCCAGCAGCTTAGGCCAGGTCTACGAGCAGTACTTC,CASSLGQVYEQYF
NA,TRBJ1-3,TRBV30,TGTGCCTGGATTGCCGGGAACACCATATATTTT,CAWIAGNTIYF
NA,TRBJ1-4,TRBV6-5,TGTGCCACCTCCCGGGGGACCCCAAATGAAAAACTGTTTTTT,CATSRGTPNEKLFF
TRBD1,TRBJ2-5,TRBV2,TGTGCCAGCAGTGATCAGGCAGGGGGATTTCAAGAGACCCAGTACTTC,CASSDQAGGFQETQYF
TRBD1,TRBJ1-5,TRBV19,TGTGCCAGTAGTATGGGACAGGGCGGTCAGCCCCAGCATTTT,CASSMGQGGQPQHF
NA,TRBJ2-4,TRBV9,TGTGCCAGCAGCGTAGGAGGGGGTTGGGAGGGGGGTCAGTACTTC,CASSVGGGWEGGQYF
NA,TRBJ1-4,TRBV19,TGTGCCAGTCGCCCGACAGCAACTAATGAAAAACTGTTTTTT,CASRPTATNEKLFF
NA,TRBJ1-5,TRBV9,TGTGCCAGCAGCGTAGAGGTCGCAGGAGGTCAGCCCCAGCATTTT,CASSVEVAGGQPQHF
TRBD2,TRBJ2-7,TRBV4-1,TGCGCCAGCAGCCAAGATCGAGGGAGGGTTGACTACGAGCAGTACTTC,CASSQDRGRVDYEQYF
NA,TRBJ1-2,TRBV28,TGTGCCAGCAGTTTACCAAGTTGGACGGGAGCTAACTATGGCTACACCTTC,CASSLPSWTGANYGYTF
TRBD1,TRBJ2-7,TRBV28,TGTGCCAGCAGCCCGGGACAGGGGTATCGCGAGCAGTACTTC,CASSPGQGYREQYF
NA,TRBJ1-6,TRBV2,TGTGCCAGCAGTGGTTGGGCGCTCTCACCCCTCCACTTT,CASSGWALSPLHF
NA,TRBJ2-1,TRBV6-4,TGTGCCAGCTCCACAGGGATAAACAATGAGCAGTTCTTC,CASSTGINNEQFF
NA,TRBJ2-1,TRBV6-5,TGTGCCAGCAGTACCCGAACAGGGTTAAATGAGCAGTTCTTC,CASSTRTGLNEQFF
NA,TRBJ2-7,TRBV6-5,TGTCCCACGGGTAACGGGTACGAGCAGTACTTC,CPTGNGYEQYF
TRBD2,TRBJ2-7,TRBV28,TGTGCCAGCAGTTTATCTGGGGGGGGGACCTACGAGCAGTACTTC,CASSLSGGGTYEQYF
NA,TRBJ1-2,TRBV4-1,TGCGCCAGCAGCCAAGAATTTTTAGAGGGTGGCTACACCTTC,CASSQEFLEGGYTF
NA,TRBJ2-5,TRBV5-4,TGTGCCAGCAGCCCCGGAGAGACCCAGTACTTC,CASSPGETQYF
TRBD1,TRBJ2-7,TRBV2,TGTGCCAGCAGGTCCGGGCCCCCAGGGGGCGAGCAGTACTTC,CASRSGPPGGEQYF
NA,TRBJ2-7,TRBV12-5,TGTGCTAGTGGTTTGGTATTGGGGCAGAGTCGGAGTGGATACGAGCAGTACTTC,CASGLVLGQSRSGYEQYF
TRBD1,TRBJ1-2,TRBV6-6,TGTGCCAGCAGTTCATCCGGGGACAGGGGTGGGGGCTACACCTTC,CASSSSGDRGGGYTF
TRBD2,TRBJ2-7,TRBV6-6,TGTGCCAGCAGTTACCCTAGCGGGGTGGGCAAGGCGGAGCAGTACTTC,CASSYPSGVGKAEQYF
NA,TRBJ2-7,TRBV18,TGTGCCAGCTCACCACCGACGGGTACAGGCGAGCAGTACTTC,CASSPPTGTGEQYF
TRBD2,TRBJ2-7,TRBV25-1,TGTGCCAGCAGTGCGGCGGGGGGCCACGAGCAGTACTTC,CASSAAGGHEQYF
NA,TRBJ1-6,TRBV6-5,TGTGCCAGCAGTTACGGGACACCGGGGAATTCACCCCTCCACTTT,CASSYGTPGNSPLHF
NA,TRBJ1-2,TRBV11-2,TGTGCCAGCAGCGGGGGGGGGATAAGGTATGGCTACACCTTC,CASSGGGIRYGYTF
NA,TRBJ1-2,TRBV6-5,TGTGCCAGCAGAACGGGGGGAAAAGGCTACACCTTC,CASRTGGKGYTF
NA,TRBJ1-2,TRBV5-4,TGTGCCAGCAGCCGTGGACAACCAGACGGCTACACCTTC,CASSRGQPDGYTF
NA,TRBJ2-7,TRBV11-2,TGTGCCAGCAGCGCGGTAGGGGGAGCTGCTCTGGGGGAGCAGTACTTC,CASSAVGGAALGEQYF
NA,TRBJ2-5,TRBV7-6,TGTGCCAGCAGCCCGGTTTGGGAGACCCAGTACTTC,CASSPVWETQYF
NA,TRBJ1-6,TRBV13,TGTGCCAGCAGGCCCGGGGGGAGCTCCTATAATTCACCCCTCCACTTT,CASRPGGSSYNSPLHF
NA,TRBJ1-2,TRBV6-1,TGTGCCAGCAGTGAACCCCCAGGATTCTATGGCTACACCTTC,CASSEPPGFYGYTF
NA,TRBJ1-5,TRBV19,TGTGCCACCCGGGGGGTCGGCTATCAGCCCCAGCATTTT,CATRGVGYQPQHF
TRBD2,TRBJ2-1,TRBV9,TGTGCCAGCAGCGCGGGTTCGTGGGGGGGGATGAGTAATGAGCAGTTCTTC,CASSAGSWGGMSNEQFF
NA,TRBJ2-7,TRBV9,TGTGCCAGCAGCCCCACGGGGGTCTATCCCTACGAGCAGTACTTC,CASSPTGVYPYEQYF
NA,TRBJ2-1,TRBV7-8,TGTGCCAGCAGGGGACTGGGTGCGTACAATGAGCAGTTCTTC,CASRGLGAYNEQFF
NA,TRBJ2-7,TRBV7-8,TGTGCCAGCAGCTTAGAGTACGCAGGTTACGAGCAGTACTTC,CASSLEYAGYEQYF
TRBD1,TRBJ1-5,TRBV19,TGTGCCAGTAGTACACGACAGGGAGCAGGGTATAGCAATCAGCCCCAGCATTTT,CASSTRQGAGYSNQPQHF